Following are 14 T cell receptor beta chains from one sample sequenced in a study of blood T cell repertoires in COVID-19. Some clones are missing from TCRdb's copy, which holds only in-frame ones; the method was immunoSEQ multiplex PCR. The sample lists roughly 130,000 clones, around three quarters seen once, with roughly 3.6% in the top ten. Sequencing was performed on peripheral blood. The receptors come from a man between 60 and 75 years old with acute or convalescent COVID-19.

The chain uses TRBV6-2 or TRBV6-3 and TRBJ2-1; 10 bases agree with TRBD2. Germline V gene lookup returns CDR1 MNHEY and CDR2 SVGEGT. The V gene end was trimmed by 5 bases and the J gene end by 6 bases; junction bases not matched to a gene: 13. There are 17 residues in the CDR3. The CDR3 DNA is TGTGCCAGCAGTCACCACGTTGAAGCGGGAGGGCCCAATGAGCAGTTCTTC. This encodes CASSHHVEAGGPNEQFF.

This chain links TRBV5-6 with TRBJ1-5, with unresolved D. CDR3 length: 16 residues. Germline V gives CDR1 SGHDT, CDR2 YYEEEE. Trimming pared 0 bases from V and 2 bases from J, leaving 12 bases between. The CDR3 spells CASSLGTGNGNQPQHF. For the CDR3, the DNA is TGTGCCAGCAGCTTGGGTACGGGAAATGGCAATCAGCCCCAGCATTTT.

The chain employs TRBV4-3 and TRBJ2-1; TRBD2 aligns across 11 bases. J lost 7 bases, V lost 4 bases, and 9 bases had no gene match. Germline CDR1 LGHNA, CDR2 YSLEER. The CDR3 spans 16 residues. CDR3 protein: CASSRRALAGGNEQFF. As DNA, the CDR3 is TGCGCCAGCAGCCGAAGGGCTCTAGCGGGAGGAAATGAGCAGTTCTTC.

The gene calls are TRBV6-5 and TRBJ2-5; unclear D gene. Deletions cut 1 base from V and 5 bases from J, with 8 bases between. The CDR3 is 13 residues long. CDR1 is MNHEY, CDR2 SVGAGI, per germline. The CDR3 loop is CASSYFPSETQYF. The CDR3 DNA reads as TGTGCCAGCAGTTACTTCCCATCCGAGACCCAGTACTTC.

This chain links TRBV27 with TRBJ1-1, with D unresolved. The germline V and J ends were trimmed by 3 bases and 1 base, with 6 bases remaining between them. Looked up from germline, CDR1 is MNHEY and CDR2 is SMNVEV (reference sequence). The CDR3 has 13 amino acids. CDR3 loop: CASSLTRNTEAFF. CDR3 sequence (DNA): TGTGCCAGCAGTTTGACAAGGAACACTGAAGCTTTCTTT.

The chain carries TRBV7-9 and TRBJ2-5, with no clear D. Between the trimmed V and J ends, which lost 1 base and 5 bases, there was a span of 14 bases. The CDR3 has 15 residues. Germline V gene sequence: CDR1 SEHNR, CDR2 FQNEAQ (reference sequence). In DNA, the CDR3 is TGTGCCAGCAGCTTAGTCGTCGGAGTGACCGAGACCCAGTACTTC. Its translation: CASSLVVGVTETQYF.

The chain employs TRBV28 and TRBJ1-3; TRBD1 agrees at 9 bases. The CDR3 is 14 amino acids. The germline CDR1 and CDR2 sequences are MDHEN and SYDVKM. The junction had 6 bases not matched to a gene; V was cut back by 5 bases and J by 7 bases. The CDR3 coding sequence is TGTGCCAGCAGTCTAGGACAGGGGAGGAACACCATATATTTT. Residues: CASSLGQGRNTIYF.

This rearrangement joins TRBV18 to TRBJ1-6; possible D gene TRBD1, 5 bases. The CDR3 runs 15 residues. V shed 1 base and J shed 8 bases, with 12 bases lying between them. Germline V gives CDR1 KGHSH, CDR2 LQKENI. The CDR3 DNA is TGTGCCAGCTCACCACAGGACGGGGGGGATTCACCCCTCCACTTT. Translating gives CASSPQDGGDSPLHF.

This chain uses TRBV29-1 with TRBJ1-1, with a possible D match to TRBD1 (5 bases). Trimming removed 6 bases from V and 11 bases from J, with 16 bases in between. This CDR3 comprises 11 residues. Germline-derived CDR1 and CDR2 are SQVTM and ANQGSEA. The chain's CDR3 is CSVGPGMVAFF. For the CDR3, the DNA is TGCAGCGTGGGGCCAGGGATGGTGGCTTTCTTT.

The J gene is TRBJ1-5, the V gene TRBV11-2; TRBD1 aligns across 7 bases. The CDR3 extends over 15 amino acids. V gave up 5 bases and J gave up 2 bases; unmatched junction bases: 6. From germline, CDR1 is SGHAT and CDR2 FQNNGV. CDR3 sequence reads: CASSAGTAGNQPQHF. CDR3 bases: TGTGCCAGCAGCGCCGGGACAGCAGGCAATCAGCCCCAGCATTTT.

This sequence joins TRBV27 and TRBJ1-5; TRBD1 aligns across 7 bases. The CDR3 has 14 amino acids. Germline V gene lookup returns CDR1 MNHEY and CDR2 SMNVEV (reference sequence). V trimming: 7 bases; J trimming: 4 bases; junction bases outside the gene matches: 7. CDR3: CASKEQGVNQPQHF. CDR3 DNA sequence: TGTGCCAGCAAGGAGCAGGGGGTGAATCAGCCCCAGCATTTT.

V usage is TRBV7-2 and J usage is TRBJ1-3; 9 nucleotides align to TRBD1. Germline trimming cut 1 base from V and 0 bases from J; bases unmatched to any gene: 10. The germline V gene encodes CDR1 SGHTA and CDR2 FQGNSA. CDR3 size: 19 residues. Here the CDR3 DNA reads TGTGCCAGCAGCTTAGGGGTACCGGGACAGGGTCGCTCTGGAAACACCATATATTTT. It codes for CASSLGVPGQGRSGNTIYF.

The chain has TRBV12-3 or TRBV12-4 and TRBJ1-2; D not resolved. Trimming stripped 3 bases from V and 4 bases from J, with 9 bases between. CDR3 size: 13 residues. CDR3 loop: CASSLAVIYGYTF. The CDR3 DNA sequence: TGTGCCAGCAGTTTGGCAGTGATCTATGGCTACACCTTC.

The CDR3 reads CASSENAGQGFLNTEAFF. Here the CDR3 DNA reads TGTGCCAGCTCAGAAAATGCAGGACAGGGCTTCTTGAACACTGAAGCTTTCTTT. The gene calls are TRBV18 and TRBJ1-1, with 8 nucleotides matching TRBD1. The CDR3 is 18 amino acids. J was trimmed by 0 bases and V by 5 bases; bases with no gene match: 14. Germline CDR1 reads KGHSH; CDR2 reads LQKENI. Supplemented by reference TRBV18 and TRBJ1-1, the full variable domain reads NAGVMQNPRHLVRRRGQEARLRCSPMKGHSHVYWYRQLPEEGLKFMVYLQKENIIDESGMPKERFSAEFPKEGPSILRIQQVVRGDSAAYFCASSENAGQGFLNTEAFFGQGTRLTVV.